A single T cell receptor (beta chain) is shown here with its context. Its antigen remains unidentified. This entry is derived from a study of response to subunit inactivated influenza vaccine. Study-level results: After each seasonal influenza vaccination, few new T cells are recruited, the authors suggested.

TCRdb passed the RT-PCR reads through MiXCR, listing each CDR3 protein once. Among 590,000 or so distinct CDR3 sequences listed, 13% to 15% were seen once. This CDR3 comprises 12 residues. In germline, CDR1 is DFQATT, CDR2 SNEGSKA (reference sequence). Trimming pared 6 bases from V and 4 bases from J, leaving 10 bases between. This TCR derives from a man aged 45-65 years who received an inactivated influenza vaccine. Sequenced material: PBMCs from blood, taken around 14 days before vaccination. The chain has TRBV20-1 and TRBJ2-1, with D possibly matching TRBD2 (5 bases). The CDR3: CSAARGYNEQFF. The CDR3 DNA reads as TGCAGTGCCGCCCGGGGTTACAATGAGCAGTTCTTC.